This TCR beta chain was sequenced during a study of T cells in Graves' hyperthyroidism and ophthalmopathy (dated by TCRdb to between 2018 and 2021). For the study in its entirety: Peripheral blood samples were taken at initial diagnosis, before any treatment was given. An independent validation cohort of around 19 hyperthyroidism patients and about 15 patients who later progressed to ophthalmopathy tested prospective prediction of ophthalmopathy. After blood sampling, hyperthyroidism patients were treated with methimazole at a starting dose of 30 mg daily, and ophthalmopathy patients were treated with high-dose intravenous methylprednisolone. According to the paper, TCR Vbeta CDR3 sequencing was carried out on around 140 peripheral blood samples, which came from fewer than 50 ophthalmopathy, about 75 hyperthyroidism and roughly 17 progressor patients. A discovery cohort of approximately 100 patients, 43 with Graves' ophthalmopathy and roughly 59 with stable Graves' hyperthyroidism, was used to find distinguishing TCR V-J signatures. The roughly 91 discovery patients were randomly divided into training and test sets at a 7:3 ratio. In several Graves' hyperthyroidism patients, the study also compared T-cell repertoires from thyroid tissue with T-cell repertoires from blood.

Beyond this particular receptor, the publication reports: In cross-validation, a model built on a 13 V-J signature told ophthalmopathy apart from stable hyperthyroidism with about 90% sensitivity and roughly 81% specificity, and in testing the same model reached 80%/75%. No statistical method was used to fix the sample size in advance, and group allocation was not hidden from the investigators. During validation, the model predicted progression to ophthalmopathy a median of roughly six months ahead of onset, with more than 55% sensitivity and around 72% specificity. Most expanded thyroid clonotypes (frequency above 0.001) were also found in blood, which suggests that blood repertoires may mirror thyroid immune responses.

V is clipped by 7 bases and J by 1 base, and the sequence between their germline boundaries is 25 bases long. The CDR3 has 18 amino acids, counting the end cysteine and phenylalanine. CDR3 DNA only is kept here, 54 bases in frame from base 1. CDR1 is given as LNHDA and CDR2 as SQIVND, both from the germline V gene (reference sequence). The TCR beta CDR3 regions were amplified from RNA transcripts. A first-round RT-PCR of the TCR CDR3 used the HTBI primer set with the Qiagen OneStep RT-PCR kit. Libraries were constructed in a second round of multiplex PCR, after which size selection and purification were carried out. The libraries were sequenced on an Illumina HiSeq2000 using paired-end 100 bp reads. Regarding the original processing steps: SOAPnuke was used to process the raw data, throwing out any read that contained adapters or uncalled bases, had a mean Phred below 15, or lacked an exact constant-primer or identifier match. COPE v1.2.5 was used to merge the high-quality paired reads, and each unique nucleotide sequence was defined as a clonotype. MiTCR v1.1 was used to align clonotypes to the IMGT TRBV, TRBD and TRBJ reference segments. Only V-J combinations with frequency above 0.0001, covering about 99% of repertoires, were analysed. A TCS score was defined as the ratio of F50 (clonal expansion) to E x V (chaos), with BLOSUM62-based TCRdist applied between CDR3 peptides within each V-J. Welch's t-statistics and random forest reduced just over 500 V-J features to fewer than 15, which were used in a naive Bayes classifier (R e1071). TCRdb handled the public reads itself, with Q25 trimming in fastp and clone calling in MiXCR, and kept productive beta chains. Identical CDR3 protein sequences are pooled into one entry, listed with their most common genes and DNA. TCRdb's processing, not the authors', yielded these V and J calls. Counted in this sample were fewer than 450,000 distinct CDR3 sequences; more than 12% of them appeared once. Clones ranked in the top ten supply 28% of the sample.

Ten or more counts support this clonotype. No cognate antigen has been identified for it. No quality values exist for individual bases; no much larger clone is one base distant. In the ophthalmopathy patients, disease was moderately to severely active, with a Clinical Activity Score of 3 or more, a NOSPECS grade of 4 or more, and a duration of less than 3 months. Exclusion was applied to patients with uncontrolled infections, other autoimmune diseases, pregnancy or lactation. Diagnoses were based on clinical symptoms, serum thyroxine and TRAb, thyroid ultrasound and orbital computed tomography. Ficoll-Paque density gradient centrifugation was used to isolate PBMCs from around 10 ml of fresh peripheral blood. Trizol reagent was used to extract total RNA, and RNA quality was then checked on an Agilent 2100 Bioanalyzer.

What was sequenced was blood. The receptor chain draws on TRBV19 and TRBJ1-1; TRBD1 is a possible D gene, resting on 6 matching bases. This TCR was recovered from a man aged 45 to 65 with Graves' ophthalmopathy. This receptor has the CDR3 CASTEGRRGASRNTEAFF. The DNA is TGTGCCAGTACCGAAGGTCGCAGGGGCGCCTCTCGGAACACTGAAGCTTTCTTT.